The rows below give T cell receptor beta chains drawn from one sample of a study of lymphopenia after photon versus proton radiotherapy. The data were produced by immunoSEQ multiplex PCR, yet TCRdb's version contains in-frame clones alone and is incomplete. The data show tens of thousands of clones, roughly 84% seen once. The specimen comprised peripheral blood, sampled from a patient treated with photon-based radiotherapy. These receptors were taken from a man aged 50-59 years with gastric cancer. Each CDR3 is given with its conserved first and last residue. D genes are given only for firm matches. Part of the rows lack a size; the others show once, few, many or a class for expanded clones.

d_call	clone_size	v_call	j_call	cdr3_aa	cdr3_nt
NA	NA	TRBV2	TRBJ2-2	CASSVKEIAGELFF	TGTGCCAGCAGCGTTAAAGAAATAGCCGGGGAGCTGTTTTTT
NA	NA	TRBV9	TRBJ2-4	CASSVEGGTGVKYF	TGTGCCAGCAGCGTAGAAGGGGGGACTGGTGTTAAGTACTTC
NA	NA	TRBV11-3	TRBJ2-3	CASSLDERTDTQYF	TGTGCCAGCAGCTTAGATGAGCGTACAGATACGCAGTATTTT
NA	once	TRBV6-6	TRBJ2-5	CASKSPQSETQYF	TGTGCCAGCAAGTCCCCACAAAGTGAGACCCAGTACTTC
NA	NA	TRBV4-3	TRBJ2-7	CASSQDQYRSYEQYF	TGCGCCAGCAGCCAAGATCAGTACAGATCCTACGAGCAGTACTTC
NA	NA	TRBV30	TRBJ1-1	CAWTLRPGAAFF	TGTGCCTGGACCCTACGCCCGGGGGCGGCTTTCTTT
TRBD2	NA	TRBV15	TRBJ2-2	CATSRGGTSGGELFF	TGTGCCACCAGCAGAGGTGGGACTAGCGGCGGGGAGCTGTTTTTT
TRBD1	NA	TRBV28	TRBJ2-3	CASSPRTGVDTQYF	TGTGCCAGCAGTCCCCGGACAGGGGTAGATACGCAGTATTTT
TRBD2	NA	TRBV4-2	TRBJ2-2	CASSQRLAVTGELFF	TGTGCCAGCAGCCAGAGACTAGCGGTCACCGGGGAGCTGTTTTTT
TRBD1	NA	TRBV6-5	TRBJ1-5	CASRKGQGNQPQHF	TGTGCCAGCAGGAAAGGACAGGGAAATCAGCCCCAGCATTTT
NA	NA	TRBV27	TRBJ2-1	CASSLGGRGGYSYNEQFF	TGTGCCAGCAGTCTGGGGGGGAGAGGGGGGTACTCCTACAATGAGCAGTTCTTC
NA	NA	TRBV25-1	TRBJ2-4	CASSGVDENIQYF	TGTGCCAGCAGTGGGGTGGACGAAAACATTCAGTACTTC
TRBD2	NA	TRBV2	TRBJ2-1	CASSESSGRTNEQFF	TGTGCCAGCAGTGAGTCCAGCGGGAGAACCAATGAGCAGTTCTTC
NA	NA	TRBV7-2	TRBJ2-7	CASSFRTLRREQYF	TGTGCCAGCAGCTTTAGGACCCTGCGGAGAGAGCAGTACTTC
NA	once	TRBV21-1	TRBJ2-3	CASSKRGPSTGLSTDTQYF	TGTGCCAGCAGCAAAAGAGGCCCCTCAACAGGGCTTAGCACAGATACGCAGTATTTT
TRBD1	NA	TRBV7-6	TRBJ1-2	CASSLGQGYGYTF	TGTGCCAGCAGCCTGGGACAGGGCTATGGCTACACCTTC
NA	NA	TRBV27	TRBJ2-3	CASSLRGVADTQYF	TGTGCCAGCAGTCTCAGGGGTGTCGCAGATACGCAGTATTTT
NA	NA	TRBV7-9	TRBJ2-5	CASRALEGWLETQYF	TGTGCCAGCAGGGCTTTAGAAGGATGGTTGGAGACCCAGTACTTC
TRBD1	NA	TRBV5-1	TRBJ1-1	CASDYTDRGTEAFF	TGCGCCAGCGACTATACGGACAGGGGAACTGAAGCTTTCTTT
NA	NA	TRBV19	TRBJ2-3	CASSIRMSTDTQYF	TGTGCCAGTAGTATTCGGATGAGCACAGATACGCAGTATTTT
NA	once	TRBV18	TRBJ2-1	CASSGGLSYNEQFF	TGTGCCAGCTCAGGGGGACTGTCCTACAATGAGCAGTTCTTC
NA	few	TRBV19	TRBJ1-2	CASSISVTLLNYGYTF	TGTGCCAGTAGTATATCGGTGACTCTTTTAAACTATGGCTACACCTTC
NA	NA	TRBV6-5	TRBJ2-7	CASSLGVVSSYEQYF	TGTGCCAGCAGTTTAGGCGTCGTAAGCTCCTACGAGCAGTACTTC
NA	NA	TRBV7-2	TRBJ1-1	CASSLSDLNTEAFF	TGTGCCAGCAGCTTAAGCGATCTGAACACTGAAGCTTTCTTT
TRBD2	few	TRBV18	TRBJ2-7	CASSTSAAYEQYF	TGTGCCAGCTCAACTAGCGCTGCATACGAGCAGTACTTC
NA	NA	TRBV28	TRBJ2-1	CASSLPTGTDHNEQFF	TGTGCCAGCAGTTTGCCCACGGGGACGGACCACAATGAGCAGTTCTTC
NA	NA	TRBV6-1	TRBJ2-7	CASSEARFFGRGSYEQYF	TGTGCCAGCAGTGAAGCGCGTTTCTTTGGCAGGGGCTCCTACGAGCAGTACTTC
NA	NA	TRBV19	TRBJ2-7	CASSVGYTYEQYF	TGTGCCAGTAGTGTAGGATATACCTACGAGCAGTACTTC
TRBD2	NA	TRBV2	TRBJ2-5	CASLSGRLQETQYF	TGTGCCAGCCTAAGCGGGAGACTACAAGAGACCCAGTACTTC
TRBD1	once	TRBV7-9	TRBJ1-3	CASSLGGQRGNTIYF	TGTGCCAGCAGCTTAGGGGGACAGAGAGGAAACACCATATATTTT
NA	NA	TRBV28	TRBJ2-6	CASRAGANVLTF	TGTGCCAGTCGGGCTGGGGCCAACGTCCTGACTTTC
NA	NA	TRBV7-8	TRBJ2-2	CASSRGLTGELFF	TGTGCCAGCAGCCGCGGCCTGACCGGGGAGCTGTTTTTT
NA	NA	TRBV4-1	TRBJ1-2	CASSQVSGSGYTF	TGCGCCAGCAGCCAAGTCTCGGGTTCTGGCTACACCTTC